This TCR beta chain was captured by sequencing in a study of CXCR3-negative and CXCR3-positive naive CD8 T cells. Germline values: CDR1 LGHNA, CDR2 YSLEER. This CDR3 comprises 16 residues. The authors prepared UMI-labeled TRB cDNA libraries by 5' RACE. TCRdb re-called the 5' RACE reads and gives one entry per CDR3 protein, without DNA. This sample's table has 80,000 to 95,000 distinct CDR3 sequences. Turning to this clonotype: Its antigen is still unknown.

General study findings and limits: For memory CD8+ cells diversity was much lower, but both naive subsets had comparably high diversity.

This clonotype was sampled from a human donor in good health. Some clones in this sample may be carry-over from other donors' samples. This rearrangement joins TRBV4-3 to TRBJ1-2; checking the TCRdb D call of TRBD1 is not possible without DNA. The sample was naive CXCR3- CD8+ T cells from blood. Subset of the sample: CD45RO-CCR7+CD27+CD95- naive CD8+ T cells lacking CXCR3 (TNR3-). The CDR3 region is CASSQDGTGVAYGYTF.